This is a list of T cell receptor beta chains from one sample in a study of cytomegalovirus exposure and HLA in healthy donors. This table comes from immunoSEQ multiplex PCR, and its TCRdb copy is limited to in-frame clones, with some not included. The sample records around 120,000 clones, approximately 72% being singletons. The sample taken for sequencing was PBMCs. These TCRs come from a human donor in good health. The CDR3 runs from the conserved cysteine through the conserved F or W. Each record gives: V gene, D gene, clone size, CDR3 length, J gene, CDR3 DNA, CDR3 protein. D genes are given only for firm matches. Expanded clones are given a class, and other clones once, few, many or no size at all.

TRBV5-4,TRBD2,NA,20,TRBJ2-4,TGTGCCAGCAGCCCCCTCCCGGGACTAGCGGGCCAAGGAGCCAAAAACATTCAGTACTTC,CASSPLPGLAGQGAKNIQYF
TRBV18,NA,NA,13,TRBJ2-3,TGTGCCAGCTCACTACATTTGGGCGATACGCAGTATTTT,CASSLHLGDTQYF
TRBV12-5,TRBD1,NA,18,TRBJ2-3,TGTGCCCGTCGCGGCCAGGGGCCAGGGGGCAGGTGCCCCGATACGCAGTATTTT,CARRGQGPGGRCPDTQYF
TRBV7-3,NA,NA,13,TRBJ1-1,TGTGCCAGCAGCTTCCAGGGGAGTCGTAAAACTTTCTTT,CASSFQGSRKTFF
TRBV6-5,TRBD2,NA,15,TRBJ2-1,TGTGCCAGCAAATTTAGGACTAGCGAATACAATGAGCAGTTCTTC,CASKFRTSEYNEQFF
TRBV29-1,NA,NA,13,TRBJ2-5,TGCAGCGTCGAAGGAGCGGTTCTGGAGGCCCAGTACTTC,CSVEGAVLEAQYF
TRBV6-5,TRBD1,few,15,TRBJ2-4,TGTGCCAGCAGTTACGGACAGGGGGCCAAAAACATTCAGTACTTC,CASSYGQGAKNIQYF
TRBV4-3,NA,NA,15,TRBJ2-7,TGCGCCAGCAGCCAAACGGCGGGAAACTCCTACGAGCAGTACTTC,CASSQTAGNSYEQYF
TRBV7-3,TRBD1,NA,17,TRBJ2-3,TGTGCCAGCAGCTTAAGGCCGGGACAGGGAGGAACAGATACGCAGTATTTT,CASSLRPGQGGTDTQYF
TRBV6-4,NA,NA,14,TRBJ2-3,TGTGCCAGCAGTGAGGGGACAAAAGGAGATACGCAGTATTTT,CASSEGTKGDTQYF
TRBV5-1,NA,NA,15,TRBJ2-7,TGCGCCAGCAGCCTGACATGGGACATCGGGGCCGAGCAGTACTTC,CASSLTWDIGAEQYF
TRBV6-1,TRBD1,NA,15,TRBJ2-5,TGTGCCAGCAGTGAAGAGGGCAGGGGGCCTCAGACCCAGTACTTC,CASSEEGRGPQTQYF
TRBV18,TRBD2,NA,17,TRBJ2-1,TGTGCCAGCTCACCACCGTTTCCTAGCGGCTCCTACAATGAGCAGTTCTTC,CASSPPFPSGSYNEQFF
TRBV7-2,TRBD2,NA,17,TRBJ2-5,TGTGCCAGCAGCCCCCGGACTAGCGGGAGGGTTAGGTGGGGCCAGTACTTC,CASSPRTSGRVRWGQYF
TRBV7-9,NA,NA,11,TRBJ2-7,TGTGCCAGCAGCCTTGCAGACGAGCAGTACTTC,CASSLADEQYF
TRBV7-2,NA,few,14,TRBJ2-7,TGTGCCAGCAGCTTACTTAACAGTATAGCGGAGCAGTACTTC,CASSLLNSIAEQYF
TRBV13,TRBD1,NA,14,TRBJ2-7,TGTGCCAGCCGCCTCCGGACAGGGGGCTACGAGCAGTACTTC,CASRLRTGGYEQYF
TRBV7-9,NA,NA,16,TRBJ2-2,TGTGCCAGCATGGTTGGAACTAGTTTTTACACCGGGGAGCTGTTTTTT,CASMVGTSFYTGELFF
TRBV7-8,NA,NA,17,TRBJ1-5,TGTGCCAGCAGCTTATTATTGGGCCGACAGGCACCCACGTCCCAGCATTTT,CASSLLLGRQAPTSQHF
TRBV9,NA,NA,13,TRBJ2-7,TGTGCCAGCAGCCCCCTTTCCGGTTACGAGCAGTACTTC,CASSPLSGYEQYF
TRBV4-2,TRBD1,NA,15,TRBJ1-1,TGTGCCAGCAGCCAGGAGATGACAGGGGTGACTGAAGCTTTCTTT,CASSQEMTGVTEAFF
TRBV7-9,TRBD1,NA,14,TRBJ1-2,TGTGCCAGCAGCTTAGGGGGACAGGTCTATGGCTACACCTTC,CASSLGGQVYGYTF
TRBV7-6,TRBD1,NA,15,TRBJ1-1,TGTGCCAGCAGCTTACTCGGGGCAGGGGGGACTGAAGCTTTCTTT,CASSLLGAGGTEAFF
TRBV5-1,NA,NA,15,TRBJ2-5,TGCGCCAGCAGCTTTGTGGCTGGGGGGCAAGAGACCCAGTACTTC,CASSFVAGGQETQYF
TRBV5-1,TRBD1,NA,14,TRBJ2-7,TGCGCCAGCAGCTTGGTGGGACAGGGCTACGAGCAGTACTTC,CASSLVGQGYEQYF
TRBV2,NA,NA,16,TRBJ1-3,TGTGCCAGCAGCGGGGGGGTAGTCCCCTCTGGAAACACCATATATTTT,CASSGGVVPSGNTIYF
TRBV25-1,NA,medium-sized,15,TRBJ2-3,TGTGCCAGCAGTGGTATGTACGGGGGCACAGATACGCAGTATTTT,CASSGMYGGTDTQYF
TRBV11-3,TRBD1,few,15,TRBJ2-5,TGTGCCAGCAGCTGGGGCCGGGACAGCGGAGAGACCCAGTACTTC,CASSWGRDSGETQYF
TRBV6-6,NA,NA,15,TRBJ1-1,TGTGCCAGCAGTTACAGGCCCCAGGGGAACACTGAAGCTTTCTTT,CASSYRPQGNTEAFF
TRBV4-2,TRBD2,few,14,TRBJ2-3,TGTGCCAGCAGCCAAGGACTAGCGTCAGATACGCAGTATTTT,CASSQGLASDTQYF
TRBV5-1,NA,few,15,TRBJ1-1,TGCGCCAGCAGCTTGGGCCATTCTACTGGCACTGAAGCTTTCTTT,CASSLGHSTGTEAFF
TRBV15,NA,NA,17,TRBJ1-4,TGTGCCACCAGCACATTTAGTAGTTGGTCAACTAATGAAAAACTGTTTTTT,CATSTFSSWSTNEKLFF
TRBV6-1,NA,few,11,TRBJ2-7,TGTGCCAGCAGTGAAGCATCCGGGCAGTACTTC,CASSEASGQYF
TRBV7-8,NA,NA,15,TRBJ2-7,TGTGCCAGCAGCTTAGAGTCCCCGGGAATGTACGAGCAGTACTTC,CASSLESPGMYEQYF
TRBV5-4,TRBD2,NA,16,TRBJ2-1,TGTGCCAGCAGCGCCCCTGCGGGGGGGCTAGGGAATGAGCAGTTCTTC,CASSAPAGGLGNEQFF
TRBV11-2,TRBD2,NA,16,TRBJ2-7,TGTGCCAGCAGCCCCAGACCGGGACTAGGCTCCGACGAGCAGTACTTC,CASSPRPGLGSDEQYF
TRBV23-1,TRBD1,few,16,TRBJ2-2,TGCGCCAGCAGTCAATCCGGACAGGGGAACACCGGGGAGCTGTTTTTT,CASSQSGQGNTGELFF
TRBV6-6,TRBD1,NA,14,TRBJ2-5,TGTGCCAGCAGTAAAGACAGGGGGCTAGAGACCCAGTACTTC,CASSKDRGLETQYF
TRBV5-8,TRBD1,NA,15,TRBJ2-5,TGTGCCAGCAGCCCGGGACAGGGCCGGCAAGAGACCCAGTACTTC,CASSPGQGRQETQYF
TRBV27,TRBD1,NA,14,TRBJ2-5,TGTGCCAGCAGTTTATCGGGACAGGGCCAGGTGCAGTACTTC,CASSLSGQGQVQYF
TRBV7-6,NA,NA,14,TRBJ2-3,TGTGCCAGCAGCTTGACGACAGCTTTCGGCGCGCAGTATTTT,CASSLTTAFGAQYF
TRBV7-8,TRBD1,NA,15,TRBJ1-2,TGTGCCAGCAGCTTTACCGGGACAGGGTTCTATGGCTACACCTTC,CASSFTGTGFYGYTF